The source of this TCR beta chain is a study of T-cell reconstitution after alpha-beta-depleted transplantation in children. In its sample, this clonotype was seen a few times. A library of TCRbeta sequences, prepared with unique molecular identifiers, was generated. TCRdb ran MiXCR on the PCR reads and lists one entry per CDR3 protein. Here the sample spans some 100,000 distinct CDR3 sequences, less than 25% being singletons. The ends were cut back, 4 bases at V and 4 bases at J, with 17 bases in the middle. The CDR3 has 14 amino acids. CDR1 is DFQATT and CDR2 is SNEGSKA in the germline V gene (reference sequence).

The sample in question was PBMCs, obtained before TCRalphabeta/CD19-depleted stem cell transplant. This sequence originates from a boy aged 2 to 9 with acute lymphoblastic leukemia, due to receive a stem cell transplant. The chain combines TRBV20-1 with TRBJ2-7; D is perhaps TRBD2 (5 bases). The CDR3 is CSANSRRAAYEQYF. The CDR3 DNA reads as TGCAGTGCTAATTCTCGGCGGGCGGCTTACGAGCAGTACTTC.